This entry describes one T cell receptor beta chain. The sample is drawn from a study of shared clonotypes between healthy human individuals. Researchers sequenced unsorted PBMC DNA using ten immunoSEQ deep assay plates. Libraries were prepared by immunoSEQ multiplex PCR; TCRdb keeps only in-frame clonotypes and omits some of them. Among some 500,000 clones, more than 70% were seen once, and the ten largest hold more than 10%. CDR3 length: 15 amino acids. Germline values: CDR1 SGHTA, CDR2 FQGTGA. Trimming cost V 2 bases and J 5 bases; bases outside gene matches: 6. Sequencing was done on a sample of PBMCs. This chain uses TRBV7-3 with TRBJ2-1, with TRBD2 identical over 7 bases. This sequence originates from a middle-aged woman in good health. Some clones in this sample may be carry-over from other donors' samples. The DNA of the CDR3 is TGTGCCAGCAGCTTAGCTCGCGGGAGTCACAATGAGCAGTTCTTC. Amino acids: CASSLARGSHNEQFF.